This record concerns one TCR beta chain sequence. What it recognizes is unknown. The data are from a study of shared clonotypes between healthy human individuals. Whole-study findings and limits: Expectations were that clonotype sharing among donors would be affected by sequencing depth. Naive CD4 clonotypes were shared across several donors at about 5.2%.

Generated by immunoSEQ multiplex PCR, the TCRdb table keeps only in-frame clones and is missing some. Seen here are 2 million to 2.5 million clones, less than 95% observed once, and the top ten hold 0.37%. Every donor, a Caucasian adult, lived in Nashville, Tennessee. This CDR3 is 14 amino acids long. Germline trimming cut 6 bases from V and 2 bases from J; bases unmatched to any gene: 6. Germline CDR1 and CDR2: SGHTA and FQGNSA. This TCR was sampled from a man younger than 35 in good health. Some clones in this sample may be carry-over from other donors' samples. The chain links TRBV7-2 to TRBJ2-7; TRBD1 aligns across 8 bases. The specimen was naive CD4+ T cells from PBMCs. Documented subset: CD45RA+ positively selected. The CDR3 loop reads CASRVQGGPYEQYF. Here the CDR3 DNA reads TGTGCCAGCAGAGTACAGGGGGGACCCTACGAGCAGTACTTC.